A selection of T cell receptor beta chains follows, all from one sample in a study of post-analysis software for immune sequencing data. TCRdb re-analysed the PCR reads in MiXCR, keeping a single row per CDR3 protein. Altogether about 430,000 distinct CDR3 sequences are present, 30% to 40% being singletons, with the ten largest covering 7.6%. Material: blood. These receptors were obtained from a girl between 2 and 10 years old with multiple sclerosis. The CDR3 runs from the conserved cysteine through the conserved F or W. The D gene is left open where the match is weak. Expanded clones are given a class, and other clones once, few, many or no size at all.

TRBJ2-3 | NA | once | TRBV25-1 | TGTGCCAGCAGCGGAATTGGCGGCACAGATACGCAGTATTTT | CASSGIGGTDTQYF
TRBJ1-2 | TRBD1 | NA | TRBV7-3 | TGTGCCAGCAGCGGCTGGGACAGGGGAAACCGCTATGGCTACACCTTC | CASSGWDRGNRYGYTF
TRBJ1-1 | NA | NA | TRBV28 | TGTGCCAGCAGTTCCCTCACAGGGTCGGCAGCTTTCTTT | CASSSLTGSAAFF
TRBJ2-5 | NA | few | TRBV20-1 | TGCAGTGCGGGCCCCGGCCACTTTGATCGGGAGACCCAGTACTTC | CSAGPGHFDRETQYF
TRBJ2-5 | NA | NA | TRBV3-1 | TGTGCCAGCAGCCCGGACACCCTCCAGACCCAGTACTTC | CASSPDTLQTQYF
TRBJ2-7 | TRBD1 | NA | TRBV5-1 | TGCGCCAGCAGCTTGGGGACAGGGCACATCGAGCAGTACTTC | CASSLGTGHIEQYF
TRBJ2-1 | TRBD2 | NA | TRBV24-1 | TGTGCCACCAGTGACCCGGGACTAGCGGGATCCAATGAGCAGTTCTTC | CATSDPGLAGSNEQFF
TRBJ2-3 | TRBD2 | once | TRBV28 | TGTGCCAGCAGTCCGGGAGGAGCGGGAGAGGATACGCAGTATTTT | CASSPGGAGEDTQYF
TRBJ2-7 | NA | NA | TRBV6-2/TRBV6-3 | TGTGCCAGCAGTCGACTAGGGGCCTACGAGCAGTACTTC | CASSRLGAYEQYF
TRBJ2-3 | NA | NA | TRBV29-1 | TGCAGCGTTATGGGGGCAGATACGCAGTATTTT | CSVMGADTQYF
TRBJ1-1 | NA | few | TRBV6-5 | TGTGCCAGCAGTTACGAAATTGGCAGGGTGAACACTGAAGCTTTCTTT | CASSYEIGRVNTEAFF
TRBJ2-7 | TRBD1 | NA | TRBV5-1 | TGCGCCAGCAGCTCCGGACAGGGAGGTTGCTACGAGCAGTACTTC | CASSSGQGGCYEQYF
TRBJ1-4 | TRBD1 | NA | TRBV5-1 | TGCGCCAGCAGACGACAGGGGGTGAGAGGTGAAAAACTGTTTTTT | CASRRQGVRGEKLFF
TRBJ1-2 | NA | NA | TRBV7-9 | TGTGCCAGCAGCCCACCCCGGGAGGGGAATGGCTACACCTTC | CASSPPREGNGYTF
TRBJ2-7 | NA | NA | TRBV7-2 | TGTGCCAGCAGCCCCGACAGAGAGTTCTACGAGCAGTACTTC | CASSPDREFYEQYF
TRBJ2-5 | TRBD2 | few | TRBV2 | TGTGCCAGCAGTCCCTACAGCGGGGGGCCCCAAGAGACCCAGTACTTC | CASSPYSGGPQETQYF
TRBJ2-5 | TRBD2 | few | TRBV7-7 | TGTGCTAGCGCCCCCGGGACTAGCGGGAGATACCTTGTAGAGACCCAGTACTTC | CASAPGTSGRYLVETQYF
TRBJ2-3 | TRBD2 | few | TRBV29-1 | TGCAGCGTTGCTAGCGGGGACGGTACAGATACGCAGTATTTT | CSVASGDGTDTQYF
TRBJ1-2 | TRBD1 | few | TRBV28 | TGTGCCAGCAGCCTAAGACAGGGGGCGGCTACTAACTATGGCTACACCTTC | CASSLRQGAATNYGYTF
TRBJ1-4 | TRBD1 | NA | TRBV7-9 | TGTGCCAGCAGCTTGGGACAGGGAGATGAAAAACTGTTTTTT | CASSLGQGDEKLFF
TRBJ1-1 | TRBD1 | few | TRBV4-1 | TGCGCCAGCAGCCAAGATTTACAGGGGATCACTGAAGCTTTCTTT | CASSQDLQGITEAFF
TRBJ2-7 | NA | NA | TRBV2 | TGTGCCAGCAGTGGGGTTCTAAAGGCGGGTCACGAGCAGTACTTC | CASSGVLKAGHEQYF
TRBJ2-3 | TRBD1 | many | TRBV7-3 | TGTGCCAGCAGCTTAAGAGGGGGCGCCCCCACAGATACGCAGTATTTT | CASSLRGGAPTDTQYF
TRBJ2-1 | TRBD2 | NA | TRBV6-2/TRBV6-3 | TGTGCCAGCTTACTAGCGGGAATTAATGAGCAGTTCTTC | CASLLAGINEQFF
TRBJ2-1 | TRBD2 | NA | TRBV7-3 | TGTGCCAGCAGCTTAGGGGCGGGAGGGGGCGATGAGCAGTTCTTC | CASSLGAGGGDEQFF
TRBJ2-3 | NA | NA | TRBV20-1 | TGCAGTGCTATACCAGGGTCTAGCACAGATACGCAGTATTTT | CSAIPGSSTDTQYF
TRBJ2-1 | NA | NA | TRBV20-1 | TGCAGTGCTAACCCTAGCGGACAGTACAATGAGCAGTTCTTC | CSANPSGQYNEQFF
TRBJ2-3 | NA | NA | TRBV6-5 | TGTGCCAGCAGTTACTCCCAACAGGGAGATACGCAGTATTTT | CASSYSQQGDTQYF
TRBJ2-3 | TRBD2 | NA | TRBV7-2 | TGTGCCAGCAGCCTAAGACTAGCGGGGGGAACAGATACGCAGTATTTT | CASSLRLAGGTDTQYF
TRBJ1-2 | NA | NA | TRBV5-1 | TGCGCCAGCACGACGGATGGGTCTAGCTATGGCTACACCTTC | CASTTDGSSYGYTF
TRBJ1-2 | TRBD1 | NA | TRBV28 | TGTGCCAGCAGTCAACTCCCAGGACAGGGGATGCATGGCTACACCTTC | CASSQLPGQGMHGYTF
TRBJ2-5 | NA | once | TRBV11-2 | TGTGCCAGCAGGAGGTCGGGACAGTTCGTTAGGAGGGGGGAGACCCAGTACTTC | CASRRSGQFVRRGETQYF
TRBJ2-4 | NA | NA | TRBV15 | TGTGCCACCAGCAGAGTCGGGACCACTGCCCCGGGCCCTCCGCGCAGTAGATACATTCAGTACTTC | CATSRVGTTAPGPPRSRYIQYF
TRBJ1-4 | NA | few | TRBV12-3/TRBV12-4 | TGTGCCAGCAGTTTAGCGCAGAAGAATGAAAAACTGTTTTTT | CASSLAQKNEKLFF
TRBJ2-1 | TRBD1 | NA | TRBV7-9 | TGTGCCAGCAGCTCATCCGGGACAGCCTGGGGTGAGCAGTTCTTC | CASSSSGTAWGEQFF
TRBJ1-2 | TRBD1 | NA | TRBV6-1 | TGTGCCAGCAGTGAAGCGAACAGGGGGAAATATGGCTACACCTTC | CASSEANRGKYGYTF
TRBJ2-2 | TRBD2 | NA | TRBV29-1 | TGCAGCGTTGAAACCCGACTAGCGGGGGCCTTCAAGGGCGGGGAGCTGTTTTTT | CSVETRLAGAFKGGELFF
TRBJ1-6 | TRBD1 | few | TRBV28 | TGTGCCAGCAGTTTCCAGTTGACAGGGGCTACCAATTCACCCCTCCACTTT | CASSFQLTGATNSPLHF
TRBJ1-2 | NA | NA | TRBV21-1 | TGTGCCAGCAGCAACAGCTCCTCTGCTAACTATGGCTACACCTTC | CASSNSSSANYGYTF
TRBJ2-7 | TRBD1 | NA | TRBV5-1 | TGCGCCAGCAGCTCCGGGGATAATGTGGGGACAGGGGCCTACGAGCAGTACTTC | CASSSGDNVGTGAYEQYF
TRBJ2-7 | TRBD2 | NA | TRBV5-4 | TGTGCCAGCAGCCGGGGCGGACTAGCGGGGAGATCCTACGAGCAGTACTTC | CASSRGGLAGRSYEQYF
TRBJ2-1 | NA | NA | TRBV9 | TGTGCCAGCAGCGTAATAGTGGGGGGTCGACGGCAGTTCTTC | CASSVIVGGRRQFF
TRBJ2-3 | NA | NA | TRBV28 | TGCGCCAGCAGCGAACACAGCGGAGGGACAGATACGCAGTATTTT | CASSEHSGGTDTQYF
TRBJ2-3 | NA | NA | TRBV12-3/TRBV12-4 | TGTGCCAGCAGTTTTGCAGGGGCGACAGATACGCAGTATTTT | CASSFAGATDTQYF
TRBJ2-5 | NA | NA | TRBV4-3 | TGCGCCAGCAGCCAAGTCGTCGGGCAAGAGACCCAGTACTTC | CASSQVVGQETQYF
TRBJ1-4 | NA | few | TRBV20-1 | TGCAGTGCTAGAGAGAAGGGGAGTTTGCATGAAAAACTGTTTTTT | CSAREKGSLHEKLFF
TRBJ2-5 | NA | few | TRBV18 | TGTGCCAGCTCCCTCTGTGGAGAGACCCAGTACTTC | CASSLCGETQYF
TRBJ2-3 | NA | few | TRBV15 | TGTACCACCACTTCCCCCGGGTTCACAGATACGCAGTATTTT | CTTTSPGFTDTQYF
TRBJ2-7 | NA | NA | TRBV20-1 | TGCAGATTCGACAGCACCGCCTACGAGCAGTACTTC | CRFDSTAYEQYF
TRBJ2-2 | TRBD2 | NA | TRBV29-1 | TGCAGCACTAGCGGGGGGCATAGCACCGGGGAGCTGTTTTTT | CSTSGGHSTGELFF
TRBJ2-5 | NA | few | TRBV18 | TGTGCCAGCTCACCCGGGATCCAAGAGACCCAGTACTTC | CASSPGIQETQYF
TRBJ1-2 | TRBD1 | NA | TRBV7-2 | TGTGCCAGCAGCTTACCCACGGGAAGACAGGGGATCTCCCCAAACTATGGCTACACCTTC | CASSLPTGRQGISPNYGYTF
TRBJ2-7 | TRBD2 | NA | TRBV7-2 | TGTGCCAGCAGCTTAGCGGCTAGCGGAGACGAGCAGTACTTC | CASSLAASGDEQYF
TRBJ1-1 | NA | NA | TRBV7-2 | TGTGCCAGCAGCTTAGTAGTGGGGAAGGACACTGAAGCTTTCTTT | CASSLVVGKDTEAFF
TRBJ2-3 | NA | NA | TRBV10-3 | TGTGCCATCAGTGAGTCCGCAGGCTCCCGCACAGATACGCAGTATTTT | CAISESAGSRTDTQYF
TRBJ2-3 | TRBD1 | NA | TRBV5-4 | TGTGCCAGCAGCTTGGCGGGACAGGGTTCAGATACGCAGTATTTT | CASSLAGQGSDTQYF
TRBJ2-7 | TRBD2 | NA | TRBV15 | TGTGCCACCAGCAGAGATCCGTGGACTAGCGGGATCGAGCAGTACTTC | CATSRDPWTSGIEQYF
TRBJ1-2 | TRBD1 | few | TRBV20-1 | TGCAGTGCTATGGGACAGGGGGCTAACTATGGCTACACCTTC | CSAMGQGANYGYTF
TRBJ2-3 | NA | NA | TRBV7-2 | TGTGCCAGCAGAACAAGTGGGGGACGAGATACGCAGTATTTT | CASRTSGGRDTQYF